Shown below are 23 T cell receptor beta chains from a single sample sequenced in a study of human CD8 memory T cell subsets (dated by TCRdb to between 2020 and 2021). Early differentiated memory cells that were CCR7+ PD-1+ TIGIT+ and showed dysfunctional, exhausted-like traits were classified as progenitor exhausted-like memory CD8+ T cells (TPEX). Sequenced using a NextSeq 550. A Human TCR Profiling Kit was used to prepare UMI-labeled 5' RACE TCRbeta libraries. Following TCRdb reprocessing, every CDR3 protein sequence forms one entry, and DNA is not provided. This sample's listing comprises about 5,800 distinct CDR3 sequences. Around a sixth of the sample lies in the top ten. Source material: CD8+ T cells from PBMCs. Every receptor here comes from a human donor in good health.

The chain uses TRBV27 and TRBJ2-5; TCRdb's D gene call, TRBD2, goes unchecked for lack of DNA. Germline values: CDR1 MNHEY, CDR2 SMNVEV (reference sequence). The CDR3 contains 13 residues. CDR3: CASSLALQETQYF.

This chain connects TRBV28 to TRBJ1-1. This CDR3 has 11 residues. The germline V gene encodes CDR1 MDHEN and CDR2 SYDVKM. This chain's CDR3 is CASSAYTEAFF.

This clonotype is called medium-sized based on its frequency. This sequence joins TRBV4-1 and TRBJ1-1. The germline V gene encodes CDR1 MGHRA and CDR2 YSYEKL. The CDR3 spans 11 residues. CDR3 sequence: CASRQGFEAFF.

V gene TRBV19 combines with J gene TRBJ1-5. Looked up from germline, CDR1 is LNHDA and CDR2 is SQIVND (reference sequence). This CDR3 spans 13 amino acids. The CDR3: CASKGFSNQPQHF.

The chain uses TRBV11-2 and TRBJ2-1. Germline CDR1 SGHAT, CDR2 FQNNGV. CDR3 length equals 15 residues. This CDR3 reads CASSLESERYNEQFF.

The V call is TRBV19, the J call TRBJ2-7; checking the TCRdb D call of TRBD1 is not possible without DNA. Germline V gene sequence: CDR1 LNHDA, CDR2 SQIVND (reference sequence). The CDR3 extends over 15 amino acids. CDR3 sequence: CASIFGTPLSYEQYF.

This chain links TRBV7-9 with TRBJ1-2; TCRdb proposes TRBD1, but this gene call is untestable without DNA. The CDR3 has 14 amino acids. Germline-derived CDR1 and CDR2 are SEHNR and FQNEAQ (reference sequence). CDR3 sequence reads: CASSLGRTGDGYTF.

This clonotype is labeled medium-sized based on frequency. The J gene is TRBJ1-5, the V gene TRBV28. The germline V gene encodes CDR1 MDHEN and CDR2 SYDVKM. The CDR3 loop spans 18 amino acids. Here the CDR3 reads CASSLPSRTPDSNQPQHF.

The chain uses TRBV5-4 and TRBJ2-1; TCRdb's D call of TRBD2 is untestable without DNA. The CDR3 has 13 residues. Germline-derived CDR1 and CDR2 are SGHNT and YYREEE (reference sequence). CDR3: CASSLSGTGEQFF.

The chain carries TRBV7-9 and TRBJ1-2; the D call of TRBD1 rests on TCRdb alone, since no DNA is present to check it. Germline values: CDR1 SEHNR, CDR2 FQNEAQ (reference sequence). The CDR3 contains 17 residues. The CDR3 sequence is CASSRTDGGAGNYGYTF.

The chain joins TRBV20-1 to TRBJ2-7; absent DNA, TCRdb's TRBD1 call cannot be checked. Germline CDR1 reads DFQATT; CDR2 reads SNEGSKA (reference sequence). The CDR3 extends over 13 amino acids. Here the CDR3 reads CSARVRGNYEQYF.

This clonotype is medium-sized by frequency. V usage is TRBV28 and J usage is TRBJ2-5; TCRdb's D call, TRBD1, is unchecked because there is no DNA. The germline gives CDR1 MDHEN, CDR2 SYDVKM. The CDR3 loop spans 14 amino acids. CDR3 amino acids: CASSTWTGRETQYF.

This clonotype is deemed medium-sized by its frequency. The V gene is TRBV27, the J gene TRBJ1-5; TCRdb's D gene call, TRBD1, goes unchecked for lack of DNA. CDR1 MNHEY and CDR2 SMNVEV come from the germline V gene (reference sequence). This CDR3 is built from 13 residues. The CDR3 region is CASSPDRYQPQHF.

This chain connects TRBV28 to TRBJ2-7; TCRdb selects TRBD2, and the lack of DNA leaves this call unchecked. CDR3 length: 13 residues. Germline CDR1 reads MDHEN; CDR2 reads SYDVKM. The CDR3 reads CATRRGGVYEQYF.

This chain uses TRBV27 with TRBJ2-5. CDR1 MNHEY and CDR2 SMNVEV come from the germline V gene (reference sequence). The CDR3 is made up of 12 amino acids. The CDR3: CASSPDQETQYF.

By frequency, this clonotype registers medium-sized. The V and J genes are TRBV6-6 and TRBJ2-3; the TCRdb D gene call, TRBD2, has no DNA to confirm it. Germline lookup yields CDR1 MNHNY and CDR2 SVGAGI (reference sequence). This CDR3 has 15 amino acids. The CDR3 sequence: CASSWTRGSTDTQYF.

The genes are TRBV30 and TRBJ1-1. The germline CDR1 and CDR2 sequences are GTSNPN and SVGIG (reference sequence). The CDR3 loop spans 13 amino acids. This CDR3 reads CAWSGTGALPAFF.

The genes are TRBV19 and TRBJ1-1. The CDR3 has 11 amino acids. Germline V gene data show CDR1 as LNHDA and CDR2 as SQIVND (reference sequence). The CDR3 loop reads CASNLNTEAFF.

V usage is TRBV12-3 or TRBV12-4 and J usage is TRBJ2-1. The CDR3 is made up of 15 amino acids. This CDR3 is CASSSSESSYNEQFF.

The chain links TRBV4-1 to TRBJ1-2; the TCRdb call, TRBD1, lacks DNA for checking. Per germline, CDR1 MGHRA and CDR2 YSYEKL. There are 14 residues in the CDR3. Here the CDR3 reads CASSPKQGNYGYTF.

Here the CDR3 reads CASSFSTTGIFGYTF. The genes are TRBV19 and TRBJ1-2; as DNA is missing, the TRBD1 call by TCRdb cannot be tested. The CDR3 has 15 amino acids. Germline V gene data show CDR1 as LNHDA and CDR2 as SQIVND (reference sequence).

This clonotype is labeled medium-sized based on frequency. The chain is built from TRBV24-1 and TRBJ1-2; TCRdb's D gene call, TRBD1, goes unchecked for lack of DNA. The CDR3 has 14 residues. The germline CDR1 and CDR2 sequences are KGHDR and SFDVKD. CDR3 sequence reads: CATSDFESGDGYTF.

The chain joins TRBV6-5 to TRBJ2-7; TCRdb lists TRBD1, though no DNA is available to test this call. Germline-derived CDR1 and CDR2 are MNHEY and SVGAGI. This CDR3 has 16 amino acids. Here the CDR3 reads CASSSPGTLGSYEQYF.